Each of the 30 T cell receptor beta chains below was sequenced from the same sample in a study of T-cell reconstitution after alpha-beta-depleted transplantation in children. Unique molecular identifiers were incorporated during preparation of the TCRbeta library. TCRdb reanalysed the PCR reads using MiXCR and keeps one entry per CDR3 protein. This table holds about 170,000 distinct CDR3 sequences, 11% found once. The sample consisted of PBMCs, taken before TCRalphabeta/CD19-depleted stem cell transplant. Receptor source: a boy younger than 10 with acute myeloid leukemia, due to receive a stem cell transplant.

This clonotype came up many times. This sequence joins TRBV20-1 and TRBJ1-6; D not resolved. Germline-derived CDR1 and CDR2 are DFQATT and SNEGSKA (reference sequence). Between the trimmed V and J ends, which lost 0 bases and 7 bases, there was a span of 4 bases. The CDR3 consists of 12 residues. The CDR3 nucleotides read TGCAGTGCTAGAGAGAGCAATTCACCCCTCCACTTT. It yields the protein CSARESNSPLHF.

The V gene is TRBV12-3 or TRBV12-4, the J gene TRBJ2-5; D may be TRBD1 (5 bases). Between the trimmed V and J ends, which lost 4 bases and 2 bases, there was a span of 11 bases. The CDR3 is 14 residues long. CDR3 sequence (DNA): TGTGCCAGCAGTTCCTGGACAAATCAAGAGACCCAGTACTTC. Translating gives CASSSWTNQETQYF.

This clonotype was recorded many times. The chain combines TRBV6-5 with TRBJ1-1, with D perhaps matching TRBD1 (6 bases). V shed 0 bases and J shed 6 bases, with 14 bases lying between them. The CDR3 covers 15 residues. Germline V gives CDR1 MNHEY, CDR2 SVGAGI. The CDR3 here is CASSYSGTGGAEAFF. CDR3 nucleotides: TGTGCCAGCAGTTACTCCGGGACGGGGGGCGCTGAAGCTTTCTTT.

This clonotype was recorded many times. The V gene is TRBV20-1, the J gene TRBJ2-1; 9 bases fit TRBD2. Trimming took 0 bases from V and 9 from J; bases not matched to a gene: 9. This CDR3 has 15 amino acids. Germline CDR1 is DFQATT and CDR2 is SNEGSKA (reference sequence). The DNA for the CDR3 is TGCAGTGCTAGAGATAAGGGGCGGGGGGGCGGTGAGCAGTTCTTC. It encodes CSARDKGRGGGEQFF.

At least ten counts were recorded for this clonotype. J is TRBJ2-2 and V is TRBV2; possible D gene TRBD1, 5 bases. Germline loops: CDR1 SNHLY, CDR2 FYNNEI. V lost 7 bases and J 1 base, leaving 7 bases between the germline ends. The CDR3 extends over 13 amino acids. The CDR3 is CASKQENTGELFF. CDR3 nucleotides: TGTGCCAGCAAACAGGAGAACACCGGGGAGCTGTTTTTT.

This clonotype was counted ten times or more. The chain is built from TRBV29-1 and TRBJ2-5, with a tentative D call TRBD2 (6 bases). The CDR3 contains 15 residues. Trimming took 1 base from V and 3 from J, leaving 15 bases between them. Germline lookup yields CDR1 SQVTM and CDR2 ANQGSEA. CDR3 DNA sequence: TGCAGCGTTGAAGGAAGTCGGGGCGGGGAAGAGACCCAGTACTTC. This gives the protein CSVEGSRGGEETQYF. Combining the CDR3 with reference TRBV29-1 and TRBJ2-5 gives the whole variable domain SAVISQKPSRDICQRGTSLTIQCQVDSQVTMMFWYRQQPGQSLTLIATANQGSEATYESGFVIDKFPISRPNLTFSTLTVSNMSPEDSSIYLCSVEGSRGGEETQYFGPGTRLLVL.

This clonotype was seen many times. Here the CDR3 reads CASSLLRTSGGRETQYF. Written as DNA, the CDR3 is TGTGCCAGCAGTTTACTCCGGACTAGCGGGGGAAGGGAGACCCAGTACTTC. The J gene is TRBJ2-5, the V gene TRBV12-3 or TRBV12-4, with TRBD2 matching over 13 bases. This CDR3 region has 17 residues. The V and J ends lost 2 bases and 5 bases, in that order; junction bases with no gene match: 8.

This clonotype was recorded many times. The CDR3 spells CATSRLVGSEAFF. As DNA, the CDR3 is TGTGCCACCAGCAGACTTGTTGGCAGTGAAGCTTTCTTT. V is TRBV15 and J is TRBJ1-1, with D uncertain. Germline CDR1 reads LNHNV; CDR2 reads YYDKDF (reference sequence). V lost 2 bases and J 7 bases, leaving 11 bases between the germline ends. This CDR3 region has 13 residues. Supplemented by reference TRBV15 and TRBJ1-1, the full variable domain reads DAMVIQNPRYQVTQFGKPVTLSCSQTLNHNVMYWYQQKSSQAPKLLFHYYDKDFNNEADTPDNFQSRRPNTSFCFLDIRSPGLGDTAMYLCATSRLVGSEAFFGQGTRLTVV.

Many counts were recorded for this clonotype. This chain joins TRBV9 and TRBJ2-3; 12 bases match TRBD2. After removal of 4 bases from V and 0 bases from J, the junction contained 12 bases not matched to a gene. The length of the CDR3 is 19 residues. Germline V gene sequence: CDR1 SGDLS, CDR2 YYNGEE. The DNA for the CDR3 is TGTGCCAGCAGCCGGACTAGCGGGATCGAGTCACTTAGCACAGATACGCAGTATTTT. It yields the protein CASSRTSGIESLSTDTQYF.

J is TRBJ2-6 and V is TRBV10-3; 12 positions match TRBD1. Germline CDR1 is ENHRY and CDR2 is SYGVKD. Losses at the gene ends were 10 bases for V and 3 bases for J; bases not matched to a gene: 10. The CDR3 has 17 amino acids. The CDR3 DNA is TGTGCCAACTCCGGGACAGGGGGCTCGTTTGGGGCCAACGTCCTGACTTTC. Its protein is CANSGTGGSFGANVLTF.

In regard to this clonotype: A much larger clone lies one base from this, so it may be a read error. V and J are TRBV5-1 and TRBJ2-1; 7 bases align to TRBD1. CDR3 size: 15 residues. From germline, CDR1 is SGHRS and CDR2 YFSETQ. CDR3 amino acids: CASSPEDRAYNEQLF. The CDR3 DNA sequence: TGCGCCAGCAGCCCGGAAGACAGGGCGTACAATGAGCAGCTCTTC.

This clonotype was counted many times. This rearrangement joins TRBV4-1 to TRBJ1-5, with TRBD1 identical over 9 bases. The CDR3 sequence is 18 residues long. J gave up 6 bases and V 0 bases, and 12 bases lay outside the gene matches. The germline CDR1 and CDR2 sequences are MGHRA and YSYEKL. The CDR3 DNA sequence: TGCGCCAGCAGCCAAGATGACTTGGGGGACAGGGTTGGTCAGCCCCAGCATTTT. Protein: CASSQDDLGDRVGQPQHF.

This clonotype was observed at least ten times. A much larger clone lies a single base off, so this may be a read error. The rearrangement uses TRBV12-3 or TRBV12-4 and TRBJ2-6, with D hard to call. The CDR3 runs to 18 residues. The CDR3 sequence: CASCLESGPGSGANVLTF. The CDR3 coding sequence is TGTGCCAGCTGTTTAGAGTCCGGGCCCGGGTCTGGGGCCAACGTCCTGACTTTC.

This clonotype was counted many times. The chain links TRBV29-1 to TRBJ2-1, with 7 bases lining up with TRBD2. The CDR3 spans 15 residues. The ends lost 4 bases at V and 0 bases at J; junction bases unmatched: 6. Germline CDR1 and CDR2: SQVTM and ANQGSEA. The CDR3 bases are TGCAGCGTTGGTTCCCCTAGCGGCTCCTACAATGAGCAGTTCTTC. This encodes CSVGSPSGSYNEQFF.

This clonotype was recorded at least ten times. V gene TRBV12-3 or TRBV12-4 combines with J gene TRBJ2-4; 10 bases line up with TRBD2. Germline trimming cut 5 bases from V and 0 bases from J; bases unmatched to any gene: 16. This CDR3 comprises 20 residues. The CDR3 here is CASSTFGRGSGGLAKNIQYF. The CDR3 DNA reads as TGTGCCAGCAGTACCTTCGGACGGGGTAGCGGGGGGTTAGCCAAAAACATTCAGTACTTC.

This clonotype was counted at least ten times. V gene TRBV27 combines with J gene TRBJ2-5; TRBD1 matches 9 bases. This CDR3 is built from 14 residues. The V gene end was trimmed by 8 bases and the J gene end by 1 base; junction bases not matched to a gene: 5. Germline CDR1 MNHEY, CDR2 SMNVEV (reference sequence). As DNA, the CDR3 is TGTGCCAGCGGAGGGACAGGGTCCCAAGAGACCCAGTACTTC. Translating gives CASGGTGSQETQYF.

This clonotype was counted many times. This chain uses TRBV7-6 with TRBJ2-5, with D possibly TRBD1 on 5 matching bases. Germline assignment: CDR1 SGHVS and CDR2 FNYEAQ. CDR3 length: 16 residues. Trimming shortened V by 1 base and J by 4 bases, and 16 bases separated the two germline ends. CDR3 sequence: CASSLEGREIVETQYF. The CDR3 nucleotides are TGTGCCAGCAGCTTAGAGGGCAGGGAAATAGTAGAGACCCAGTACTTC.

This sequence joins TRBV28 and TRBJ2-1, with unresolved D. Trimming pared 10 bases from V and 7 bases from J, leaving 20 bases between. The length of the CDR3 is 14 residues. In germline, CDR1 is MDHEN, CDR2 SYDVKM. The CDR3 sequence: CANSRPDPRNEQFF. The CDR3 coding sequence is TGTGCCAACAGCCGCCCGGACCCTCGGAATGAGCAGTTCTTC.

The sample holds many counts of this clonotype. The J gene is TRBJ2-7, the V gene TRBV4-2; D gene ambiguous. The V gene's germline CDR1 is LGHNA and CDR2 YNFKEQ. The CDR3 is made up of 15 amino acids. Between the trimmed V and J ends, which lost 4 bases and 1 base, there was a span of 14 bases. The CDR3 here is CASSLRPGWSYEQYF. The DNA of the CDR3 is TGTGCCAGCAGCCTTCGGCCCGGCTGGTCCTACGAGCAGTACTTC.

This clonotype appeared many times. The rearrangement joins TRBV4-2 to TRBJ2-7, with 7 bases that match TRBD1. Germline CDR1 is LGHNA and CDR2 is YNFKEQ. The J segment lost 0 bases and the V segment lost 3 bases, leaving 11 bases of the junction unmatched. The CDR3 runs 17 residues. DNA for the CDR3: TGTGCCAGCAGCCAGAGACCGGGACAGCTAAGCTCCTACGAGCAGTACGTC. Encoded protein: CASSQRPGQLSSYEQYV.

This clonotype has ten or more counts. The rearrangement joins TRBV20-1 to TRBJ2-1; D remains ambiguous. Trimming took off 3 bases at V and 1 base at J, with 13 bases between the two ends. Germline V gene sequence: CDR1 DFQATT, CDR2 SNEGSKA (reference sequence). The length of the CDR3 is 15 residues. CDR3 amino acids: CSASGSQRSYNEQFF. The CDR3 nucleotides are TGCAGTGCTAGTGGGTCGCAAAGGTCCTACAATGAGCAGTTCTTC.

The chain carries TRBV12-3 or TRBV12-4 and TRBJ2-2; 11 positions match TRBD2. V dropped 7 bases and J dropped 6; count of bases not matched to a gene: 10. The CDR3 extends over 16 amino acids. The CDR3 coding sequence is TGTGCCAGCATCCAACGGTTAGCGGGAGGGGCCGGGGAGCTGTTTTTT. As protein: CASIQRLAGGAGELFF.

This clonotype was seen at least ten times. The chain employs TRBV4-1 and TRBJ2-1, with 12 positions matching TRBD2. The V gene's germline CDR1 is MGHRA and CDR2 YSYEKL. After removal of 1 base from V and 0 bases from J, the junction contained 7 bases not matched to a gene. This CDR3 is built from 19 residues. The CDR3 reads CASSQGGLAGRPSYNEQFF. The CDR3 DNA follows: TGCGCCAGCAGCCAAGGCGGACTAGCGGGACGGCCCTCCTACAATGAGCAGTTCTTC.

This clonotype came up many times. The chain combines TRBV15 with TRBJ2-2; possibly TRBD2 for D (6 bases). The germline V gene has CDR1 LNHNV and CDR2 YYDKDF (reference sequence). The CDR3 has 18 residues. The V gene lost 0 bases and the J gene lost 3 bases, with 17 bases spanning the gap. This CDR3 reads CATSRDSPLATYTGELFF. The CDR3 nucleotides read TGTGCCACCAGCAGAGACTCCCCACTAGCTACCTACACCGGGGAGCTGTTTTTT. The full variable domain, completed using reference TRBV15 and TRBJ2-2, is DAMVIQNPRYQVTQFGKPVTLSCSQTLNHNVMYWYQQKSSQAPKLLFHYYDKDFNNEADTPDNFQSRRPNTSFCFLDIRSPGLGDTAMYLCATSRDSPLATYTGELFFGEGSRLTVL.

This clonotype was found many times. The rearrangement joins TRBV20-1 to TRBJ1-3; D is undetermined. CDR3 length equals 11 residues. V was clipped by 6 bases and J by 4 bases, with 7 bases between them. Germline CDR1 DFQATT, CDR2 SNEGSKA (reference sequence). Here the CDR3 DNA reads TGCAGTGCAGGGTTCGGAAACACCATATATTTT. Translation gives CSAGFGNTIYF.

This clonotype was detected ten times or more. The chain recombines TRBV11-2 with TRBJ2-1; D gene ambiguous. The CDR3 covers 13 residues. V was cut by 5 bases and J by 6 bases, with 11 bases left in between. Germline CDR1 reads SGHAT; CDR2 reads FQNNGV. Here the CDR3 DNA reads TGTGCCAGCAGCACTTGGGATGTCAATGAGCAGTTCTTC. Protein sequence: CASSTWDVNEQFF.

This clonotype was detected many times. V is TRBV7-8 and J is TRBJ2-1; D is uncertain. Germline V lookup: CDR1 SGHVS, CDR2 FQNEAQ. The CDR3 consists of 14 residues. Trimming removed 1 base at V and 7 bases at J, with 11 bases between. In nucleotides, the CDR3 is TGTGCCAGCAGCTTAGAAATAGGGATTAATGAGCAGTTCTTC. This codes for CASSLEIGINEQFF.

Ten or more counts support this clonotype. The rearrangement uses TRBV29-1 and TRBJ1-5, with D possibly matching TRBD1 (6 bases). Germline-derived CDR1 and CDR2 are SQVTM and ANQGSEA. The length of the CDR3 is 13 residues. V was pared by 4 bases and J by 3 bases, with 10 bases between. CDR3 sequence reads: CSVVDSLNQPQHF. DNA for the CDR3: TGCAGCGTTGTGGACAGCCTCAATCAGCCCCAGCATTTT.

This clonotype was picked up a small number of times. The gene calls are TRBV30 and TRBJ1-1; possible D gene TRBD1, 5 bases. The CDR3 is 12 amino acids. The V gene's germline CDR1 is GTSNPN and CDR2 SVGIG (reference sequence). Trimming took 5 bases from V and 4 from J, leaving 11 bases between them. The CDR3 bases are TGTGCCTGGGGGGCGCTGGTCACTGAAGCTTTCTTT. Translation: CAWGALVTEAFF. Drawing the rest from reference TRBV30 and TRBJ1-1, the complete variable domain is SQTIHQWPATLVQPVGSPLSLECTVEGTSNPNLYWYRQAAGRGLQLLFYSVGIGQISSEVPQNLSASRPQDRQFILSSKKLLLSDSGFYLCAWGALVTEAFFGQGTRLTVV.

Ten or more counts support this clonotype. The chain carries TRBV29-1 and TRBJ1-2, with D unclear. This CDR3 has 11 residues. In germline, CDR1 is SQVTM, CDR2 ANQGSEA. V lost 3 bases to trimming and J lost 4 bases, with 6 bases between them. The CDR3 is CSVDRSYGYTF. Written as DNA, the CDR3 is TGCAGCGTTGACAGGAGCTATGGCTACACCTTC.